The next 10 T cell receptor beta chains were all read from a single sample in a study of blood T cell repertoires in COVID-19. Sequencing used immunoSEQ multiplex PCR; TCRdb keeps in-frame clones, though not all of them. The table lists about 360,000 clones, about 80% of them singletons. Sequencing was performed on peripheral blood. All receptors derive from a human donor with acute or convalescent COVID-19. The donor label of this sample is uncertain.

The CDR3 DNA is TGTGCCAGCAGCTTAGATCGGTCCTCTGGGGCCAACGTCCTGACTTTC. This codes for CASSLDRSSGANVLTF. The V call is TRBV7-6, the J call TRBJ2-6, with unresolved D. Germline assignment: CDR1 SGHVS and CDR2 FNYEAQ. This CDR3 comprises 16 residues. V was shortened by 1 base and J by 0 bases, with 7 bases between the two germline ends.

V is TRBV11-2 and J is TRBJ2-7, with a possible D match to TRBD2 (6 bases). Germline V gene sequence: CDR1 SGHAT, CDR2 FQNNGV. Deletions cut 1 base from V and 2 bases from J, with 12 bases between. This CDR3 comprises 15 residues. The CDR3 nucleotides read TGTGCCAGCAGCTTAGTGGCGACTAGAGCCTACGAGCAGTACTTC. Protein sequence: CASSLVATRAYEQYF.

The rearrangement uses TRBV11-2 and TRBJ2-1; D is ambiguous. Germline V gives CDR1 SGHAT, CDR2 FQNNGV. V lost 5 bases and J 1 base, leaving 6 bases between the germline ends. The CDR3 has 13 residues. The CDR3, as DNA: TGTGCCAGCAGCCCCCGTTCCTACAATGAGCAGTTCTTC. Protein sequence: CASSPRSYNEQFF. The whole variable domain, filled in from reference TRBV11-2 and TRBJ2-1, reads EAGVAQSPRYKIIEKRQSVAFWCNPISGHATLYWYQQILGQGPKLLIQFQNNGVVDDSQLPKDRFSAERLKGVDSTLKIQPAKLEDSAVYLCASSPRSYNEQFFGPGTRLTVL.

V is TRBV24-1 and J is TRBJ2-5, with TRBD2 matching over 14 bases. The CDR3 runs 16 residues. Germline lookup yields CDR1 KGHDR and CDR2 SFDVKD. V trimming: 4 bases; J trimming: 2 bases; junction bases outside the gene matches: 2. CDR3 nucleotides: TGTGCCACCAGTGAGGGGACTAGCGGGGGACAAGAGACCCAGTACTTC. It specifies CATSEGTSGGQETQYF.

The chain combines TRBV29-1 with TRBJ2-7; D may be TRBD1 (6 bases). The V end was cut by 7 bases, the J end by 7 bases, with 14 bases between. Germline assignment: CDR1 SQVTM and CDR2 ANQGSEA. CDR3 length: 11 residues. DNA of the CDR3: TGCAGCGGAGAACAGGGTCGGGAGCAGTACTTC. Protein: CSGEQGREQYF.

The J gene is TRBJ1-6, the V gene TRBV7-2, with a tentative D call TRBD1 (6 bases). V was cut by 2 bases and J by 7 bases, with 12 bases left in between. This CDR3 has 15 amino acids. Germline V gene sequence: CDR1 SGHTA, CDR2 FQGNSA. The CDR3 nucleotides read TGTGCCAGCAGCTTACAGGGGAGGGCGAATTCACCCCTCCACTTT. It encodes CASSLQGRANSPLHF. The variable domain in full, completed from reference TRBV7-2 and TRBJ1-6, reads GAGVSQSPSNKVTEKGKDVELRCDPISGHTALYWYRQSLGQGLEFLIYFQGNSAPDKSGLPSDRFSAERTGGSVSTLTIQRTQQEDSAVYLCASSLQGRANSPLHFGNGTRLTVT.

CDR3 amino acids: CASTDGGKRTDTQYF. CDR3 bases: TGTGCCAGTACCGATGGGGGGAAGCGCACAGATACGCAGTATTTT. V is TRBV19 and J is TRBJ2-3; D is perhaps TRBD2 (6 bases). Germline lookup yields CDR1 LNHDA and CDR2 SQIVND (reference sequence). This CDR3 is built from 15 residues. Trimming took 7 bases from V and 1 from J, leaving 15 bases between them.

This clone was picked up one time. The chain links TRBV10-3 to TRBJ2-1, with 8 bases identical to TRBD2. The CDR3 is made up of 13 amino acids. With 2 bases clipped from V and 7 bases from J, the junction kept 1 base outside the gene matches. Germline CDR1 reads ENHRY; CDR2 reads SYGVKD. This chain's CDR3 is CAISEGLANEQFF. As DNA, the CDR3 is TGTGCCATCAGTGAGGGACTAGCTAATGAGCAGTTCTTC.

This clone was seen once. The V and J genes are TRBV30 and TRBJ1-2; D not resolved. V was pared by 2 bases and J by 5 bases, with 12 bases between. Looked up from germline, CDR1 is GTSNPN and CDR2 is SVGIG (reference sequence). The CDR3 totals 13 residues. CDR3 amino acids: CAWSLSLTYGYTF. CDR3 sequence (DNA): TGTGCCTGGAGTCTGTCCCTAACTTATGGCTACACCTTC.

This chain joins TRBV7-9 and TRBJ1-4; D is undetermined. Trimming stripped 1 base from V and 7 bases from J, with 4 bases between. Germline-derived CDR1 and CDR2 are SEHNR and FQNEAQ (reference sequence). CDR3 length: 12 residues. The CDR3 here is CASSLGLEKLFF. In nucleotides, the CDR3 is TGTGCCAGCAGCTTAGGGCTTGAAAAACTGTTTTTT.